This T cell receptor (beta chain) was sequenced during a study of T cells expressing NK-cell markers. From the 5' RACE reads, TCRdb lists one entry per CDR3 protein and no DNA. Its table lists roughly 380,000 distinct CDR3 sequences. The CDR3 totals 15 residues. CDR1 KGHSH and CDR2 LQKENI come from the germline V gene. Sequenced sample: blood T cells: a sorted CD56 or NKG2C T cell subset, CD4+ or CD8+ T cells, or bulk PBMC T cells (not recorded which). The sequence derives from a man aged 18-70 years in good health. The J gene is TRBJ2-2, the V gene TRBV18; TCRdb designates TRBD1, a call that cannot be tested without DNA. Here the CDR3 reads CASLVGTGITGELFF.